Below, 25 T cell receptor beta chains from the same sample are listed, as sequenced in a study of blood T cells in healthy people across ages. It was with a sample-barcoded 5' primer and a J-beta primer mix that a second PCR of roughly 7 to 12 cycles was run. One entry per CDR3 protein results from TCRdb running MiXCR on the 5' RACE reads. Counted here are nearly 800,000 distinct CDR3 sequences, around three fifths occurring once; the ten biggest clones make up 20% to 30%. The material sequenced was blood. Receptors originate from a man aged 40-50 years in good health.

The rearrangement joins TRBV6-6 to TRBJ2-1; D is possibly TRBD2 (5 bases). The DNA end is more similar to TRBJ2-7, so the J call may be wrong. The CDR3 extends over 15 amino acids. From germline, CDR1 is MNHNY and CDR2 SVGAGI (reference sequence). The CDR3 nucleotides are TGTGCCAGCAGTGCTACTAGTCCCTCCTACAATGAGCAGTACTTC. As protein: CASSATSPSYNEQYF.

This clonotype was picked up a small number of times. V and J are TRBV7-2 and TRBJ2-4; perhaps TRBD1 as D (5 bases). Trimming removed 2 bases at V and 2 bases at J, with 10 bases between. The CDR3 has 15 amino acids. The V gene's germline CDR1 is SGHTA and CDR2 FQGNSA. For the CDR3, the DNA is TGTGCCAGCAGCTTAAGGGGTCAGCCCAAAAACATTCAGTACTTC. Amino acid sequence: CASSLRGQPKNIQYF.

This clonotype was counted a few times. V is TRBV21-1 and J is TRBJ2-3; the table's TRBD2 call for D was not verified on the DNA. TRBV21-1 is deemed a pseudogene. This CDR3 comprises 16 residues. CDR3: CASRRRREQGTDTQYF. CDR3 bases: TGTGCCAGCCGGAGGAGGCGGGAGCAAGGGACTGATACGCAGTATTTT.

The chain uses TRBV5-1 and TRBJ1-2; D is possibly TRBD1 (5 bases). V gave up 4 bases and J gave up 3 bases, with 10 bases separating them. Germline V gives CDR1 SGHRS, CDR2 YFSETQ. This CDR3 contains 13 residues. Here the CDR3 reads CASSMDKDYGYTF. The CDR3, as DNA: TGCGCCAGCAGCATGGACAAAGACTATGGCTACACCTTC.

This clonotype has only a few counts. The rearrangement links TRBV7-9 to TRBJ2-5, with D perhaps TRBD1 (6 bases). Germline lookup yields CDR1 SEHNR and CDR2 FQNEAQ (reference sequence). There are 14 residues in the CDR3. Deletions cut 4 bases from V and 4 bases from J, with 13 bases between. The CDR3 is CASSSPTGPETQYF. The CDR3 DNA is TGTGCCAGCAGCTCCCCCACAGGGCCAGAGACCCAGTACTTC.

The chain uses TRBV6-2 or TRBV6-3 and TRBJ2-3, with D possibly being TRBD2 (6 bases). Trimming shortened V by 7 bases and J by 1 base, and 21 bases separated the two germline ends. This CDR3 comprises 17 residues. Germline V gene lookup returns CDR1 MNHEY and CDR2 SVGEGT. The CDR3 protein is CASNYHPSVYRTDTQYF. For the CDR3, the DNA is TGTGCCAGCAATTATCATCCTAGCGTATACCGCACAGATACGCAGTATTTT.

The chain recombines TRBV9 with TRBJ2-5; either TRBD1 or TRBD2 may supply D (5 bases each). The CDR3 is made up of 13 amino acids. Germline-derived CDR1 and CDR2 are SGDLS and YYNGEE. Deletions cut 3 bases from V and 4 bases from J, with 10 bases between. The CDR3 protein is CASSGGVAETQYF. The CDR3 nucleotides are TGTGCCAGCAGCGGAGGGGTGGCAGAGACCCAGTACTTC.

The chain employs TRBV4-3 and TRBJ1-1; TRBD1 matches 11 bases. Germline CDR1 is LGHNA and CDR2 is YSLEER. Germline trimming cut 1 base from V and 6 bases from J; bases unmatched to any gene: 4. This CDR3 comprises 15 residues. This chain's CDR3 is CASSQVRGQGAEAFF. The CDR3 DNA is TGCGCCAGCAGCCAAGTTAGGGGACAGGGGGCTGAAGCTTTCTTT.

CDR3 loop: CASSQDVSVLNYGYTF. CDR3 bases: TGCGCCAGCAGCCAAGATGTTTCGGTCCTTAACTATGGCTACACCTTC. V usage is TRBV4-3 and J usage is TRBJ1-2; D is unresolved. V was trimmed by 0 bases and J by 1 base, leaving 12 bases between them. CDR3 size: 16 residues. Germline V lookup: CDR1 LGHNA, CDR2 YSLEER.

The chain is built from TRBV7-2 and TRBJ2-5; D gene uncertain. Germline CDR1 reads SGHTA; CDR2 reads FQGNSA. The CDR3 spans 13 residues. V was clipped by 0 bases and J by 3 bases, with 5 bases between them. Written as DNA, the CDR3 is TGTGCCAGCAGCTTAGCTTGGGAAGAGACCCAGTACTTC. Its protein is CASSLAWEETQYF.

A few counts support this clonotype. J is TRBJ2-5 and V is TRBV4-2; D unresolved. The better agreement between TRBJ2-7 and the DNA end casts doubt on the J call. CDR1 is LGHNA and CDR2 is YNFKEQ in the germline V gene. The CDR3 has 14 amino acids. The CDR3 sequence is CASSQGVVGYEQYF. The CDR3 DNA follows: TGTGCCAGCAGCCAAGGGGTAGTGGGCTACGAGCAGTACTTC.

The chain combines TRBV4-1 with TRBJ2-7; the D gene could be TRBD1 or TRBD2 (5 bases each). The CDR3 loop spans 16 amino acids. The germline V and J ends were trimmed by 1 base and 2 bases, with 15 bases remaining between them. CDR1 is MGHRA and CDR2 is YSYEKL in the germline V gene. CDR3: CASSQVQGVSAYEQYF. CDR3 in DNA: TGCGCCAGCAGCCAAGTTCAGGGAGTATCTGCCTACGAGCAGTACTTC.

The rearrangement joins TRBV10-3 to TRBJ2-2; 12 bases map to TRBD1. This CDR3 comprises 16 residues. Germline CDR1 ENHRY, CDR2 SYGVKD. With 6 bases clipped from V and 2 bases from J, the junction kept 4 bases outside the gene matches. CDR3 bases: TGTGCCATCAGAATGGGGACAGGGGGCAACACCGGGGAGCTGTTTTTT. It translates to CAIRMGTGGNTGELFF.

This clonotype has more than one count but fewer than ten. The rearrangement uses TRBV20-1 and TRBJ2-1; 8 bases line up with TRBD2. With V trimmed by 3 bases and J by 4 bases, 8 bases remained unmatched. The germline CDR1 and CDR2 sequences are DFQATT and SNEGSKA (reference sequence). The CDR3 has 15 residues. The CDR3 nucleotides are TGCAGTGCTAGGCCCGTGGGCGGGAGGTACAATGAGCAGTTCTTC. Translation: CSARPVGGRYNEQFF.

Comment on this clonotype: An end of the junction does not agree with germline; a read error may underlie this. The chain links TRBV20-1 to TRBJ2-7, with D possibly being TRBD2 (5 bases). Germline CDR1 DFQATT, CDR2 SNEGSKA (reference sequence). The CDR3 runs to 15 residues. CDR3 coding DNA: TGCAGTGCTAGAGATATGGCGGGCCGATCCTACGAGCAGTATTTC. This sequence encodes CSARDMAGRSYEQYF.

The chain combines TRBV3-1 with TRBJ2-1, with D unresolved. Trimming removed 1 base at V and 5 bases at J, with 9 bases between. The germline V gene encodes CDR1 LGHDT and CDR2 YNNKEL (reference sequence). The CDR3 has 14 residues. CDR3 residues: CASSQGTRDNEQFF. The DNA for the CDR3 is TGTGCCAGCAGCCAAGGTACCAGAGACAATGAGCAGTTCTTC.

This clonotype was found a few times. The chain joins TRBV7-2 to TRBJ2-1; D may be TRBD1 (6 bases). The germline V gene has CDR1 SGHTA and CDR2 FQGNSA. Trimming removed 1 base from V and 6 bases from J, with 10 bases in between. There are 14 residues in the CDR3. CDR3 protein: CASSLDPGVNEQFF. CDR3 bases: TGTGCCAGCAGCTTAGATCCAGGGGTCAATGAGCAGTTCTTC.

This rearrangement joins TRBV3-1 to TRBJ2-7; TRBD1 agrees at 11 bases. This CDR3 has 15 amino acids. The germline CDR1 and CDR2 sequences are LGHDT and YNNKEL (reference sequence). V shed 1 base and J 4 bases; nucleotides not matched to a gene: 3. CDR3 DNA: TGTGCCAGCAGCCAAGGGACAGGGGGCGAGTACGAGCAGTACTTC. Protein: CASSQGTGGEYEQYF.

This rearrangement joins TRBV15 to TRBJ2-3, with a tentative D call TRBD2 (7 bases). The ends were cut back, 5 bases at V and 6 bases at J, with 18 bases in the middle. The germline gives CDR1 LNHNV, CDR2 YYDKDF (reference sequence). The CDR3 is 15 amino acids. The CDR3 DNA follows: TGTGCCACCAGCGATCGGGGGGCCCGGGAGGATACGCAGTATTTT. Amino acid sequence: CATSDRGAREDTQYF.

The V gene is TRBV28, the J gene TRBJ2-7, with D tentatively TRBD2 (5 bases). The CDR3 covers 13 residues. The germline V gene encodes CDR1 MDHEN and CDR2 SYDVKM. Trimming stripped 5 bases from V and 6 bases from J, with 14 bases between. CDR3 amino acids: CASSVPTAGEQYF. The CDR3 bases are TGTGCCAGCAGTGTCCCCACGGCGGGCGAGCAGTACTTC.

V usage is TRBV4-2 and J usage is TRBJ2-1; 7 bases align to TRBD2. This CDR3 is 19 amino acids long. V shed 0 bases and J 0 bases; nucleotides not matched to a gene: 11. CDR1 LGHNA and CDR2 YNFKEQ come from the germline V gene. The CDR3 is CASSQDPRLARSSYNEQFF. The DNA of the CDR3 is TGTGCCAGCAGCCAAGATCCCCGACTAGCTCGGAGCTCCTACAATGAGCAGTTCTTC.

This clonotype was seen more than once but under ten times. V usage is TRBV9 and J usage is TRBJ2-7, with 8 bases fitting TRBD1. This CDR3 has 14 residues. CDR1 and CDR2 (germline): SGDLS, YYNGEE. The J segment lost 6 bases and the V segment lost 3 bases, leaving 8 bases of the junction unmatched. CDR3 loop: CASSAEDREREQYF. For the CDR3, the DNA is TGTGCCAGCAGCGCGGAGGACAGGGAACGCGAGCAGTACTTC.

The chain employs TRBV29-1 and TRBJ1-1, with a tentative D call TRBD1 (6 bases). Germline CDR1 is SQVTM and CDR2 is ANQGSEA. The CDR3 covers 13 residues. V lost 6 bases and J 10 bases, leaving 21 bases between the germline ends. CDR3 DNA sequence: TGCAGCGTCGCGCGAGTCCGAGAACAGGGAGCTTTCTTT. Translated, it gives CSVARVREQGAFF. Full variable domain (remainder filled in from reference TRBV29-1 and TRBJ1-1): SAVISQKPSRDICQRGTSLTIQCQVDSQVTMMFWYRQQPGQSLTLIATANQGSEATYESGFVIDKFPISRPNLTFSTLTVSNMSPEDSSIYLCSVARVREQGAFFGQGTRLTVV.

This clonotype was detected only a few times. V gene TRBV27 combines with J gene TRBJ2-3, with D hard to call. CDR1 MNHEY and CDR2 SMNVEV come from the germline V gene (reference sequence). Trimming stripped 5 bases from V and 2 bases from J, with 17 bases between. This CDR3 contains 16 residues. CDR3 residues: CASSPEPGSVTDTQYF. The CDR3 DNA reads as TGTGCCAGCAGTCCGGAGCCCGGGTCGGTCACAGATACGCAGTATTTT.

The J gene is TRBJ2-1, the V gene TRBV12-3 or TRBV12-4; 12 bases are a match to TRBD2. The CDR3 is 14 amino acids. V lost 4 bases, J lost 5 bases, and 0 bases stayed unmatched. CDR3: CASSSSGGDNEQFF. The DNA of the CDR3 is TGTGCCAGCAGTTCTAGCGGGGGGGACAATGAGCAGTTCTTC.